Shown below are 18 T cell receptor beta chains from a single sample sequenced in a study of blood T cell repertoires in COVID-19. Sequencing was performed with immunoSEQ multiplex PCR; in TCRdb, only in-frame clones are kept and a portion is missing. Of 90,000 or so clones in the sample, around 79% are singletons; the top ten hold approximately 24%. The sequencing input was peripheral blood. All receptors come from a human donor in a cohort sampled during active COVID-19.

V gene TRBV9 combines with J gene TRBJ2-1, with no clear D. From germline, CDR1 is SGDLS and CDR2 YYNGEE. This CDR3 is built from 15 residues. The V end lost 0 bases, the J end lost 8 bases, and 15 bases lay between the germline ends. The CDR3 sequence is CASSVVGAMVDEQFF. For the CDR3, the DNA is TGTGCCAGCAGCGTAGTTGGAGCCATGGTGGATGAGCAGTTCTTC.

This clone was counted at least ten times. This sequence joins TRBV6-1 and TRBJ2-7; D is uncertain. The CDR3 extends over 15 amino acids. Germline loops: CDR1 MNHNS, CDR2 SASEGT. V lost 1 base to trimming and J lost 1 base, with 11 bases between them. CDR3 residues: CASSEVAVPSYEQYF. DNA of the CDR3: TGTGCCAGCAGTGAAGTGGCGGTACCATCCTACGAGCAGTACTTC.

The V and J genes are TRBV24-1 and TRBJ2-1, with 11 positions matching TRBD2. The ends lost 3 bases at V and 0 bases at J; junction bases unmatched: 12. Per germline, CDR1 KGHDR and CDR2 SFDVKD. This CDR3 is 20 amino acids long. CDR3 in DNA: TGTGCCACCAGTGATCTGGGTCCTTCCGGACTAGCGGGCTCCTACAATGAGCAGTTCTTC. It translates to CATSDLGPSGLAGSYNEQFF.

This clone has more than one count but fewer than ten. CDR3 nucleotide sequence: TGTGCCAGCTCCCAGGGACAGGGGGGAGAGCAGTACTTC. Residues: CASSQGQGGEQYF. This rearrangement joins TRBV27 to TRBJ2-7; the match to TRBD1 covers 11 bases. Germline CDR1 MNHEY, CDR2 SMNVEV (reference sequence). The CDR3 sequence is 13 residues long. Trimming removed 8 bases from V and 7 bases from J; junction bases left unmatched: 7.

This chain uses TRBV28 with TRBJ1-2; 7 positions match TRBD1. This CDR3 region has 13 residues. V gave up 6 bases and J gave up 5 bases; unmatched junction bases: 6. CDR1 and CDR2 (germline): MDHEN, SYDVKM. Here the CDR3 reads CASRTGTAYGYTF. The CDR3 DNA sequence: TGTGCCAGCAGGACCGGGACAGCGTATGGCTACACCTTC.

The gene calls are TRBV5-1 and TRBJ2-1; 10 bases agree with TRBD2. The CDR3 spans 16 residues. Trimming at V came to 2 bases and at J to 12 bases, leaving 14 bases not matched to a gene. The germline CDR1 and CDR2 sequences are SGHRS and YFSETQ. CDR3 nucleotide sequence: TGCGCCAGCAGCTTAGATTCCGGGACTAGCGCCCGATCGCAGTTCTTC. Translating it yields CASSLDSGTSARSQFF.

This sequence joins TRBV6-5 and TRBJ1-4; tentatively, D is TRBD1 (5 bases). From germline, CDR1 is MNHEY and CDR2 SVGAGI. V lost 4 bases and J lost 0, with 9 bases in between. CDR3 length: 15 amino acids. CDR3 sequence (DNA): TGTGCCAGCAGTTTCATGACAGCAACTAATGAAAAACTGTTTTTT. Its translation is CASSFMTATNEKLFF.

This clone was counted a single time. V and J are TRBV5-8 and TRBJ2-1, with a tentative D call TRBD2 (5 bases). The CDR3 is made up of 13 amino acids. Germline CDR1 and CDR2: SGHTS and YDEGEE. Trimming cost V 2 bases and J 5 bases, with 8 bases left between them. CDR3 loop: CASSLSEDNEQFF. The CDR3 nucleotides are TGTGCCAGCAGCTTATCGGAGGACAATGAGCAGTTCTTC.

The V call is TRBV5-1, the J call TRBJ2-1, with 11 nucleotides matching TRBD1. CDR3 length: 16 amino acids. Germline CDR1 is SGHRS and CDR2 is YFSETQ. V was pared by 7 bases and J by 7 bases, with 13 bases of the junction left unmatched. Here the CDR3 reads CASLKLPGTGGNEQFF. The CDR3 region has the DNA TGCGCCAGCTTGAAACTTCCCGGGACAGGGGGTAATGAGCAGTTCTTC.

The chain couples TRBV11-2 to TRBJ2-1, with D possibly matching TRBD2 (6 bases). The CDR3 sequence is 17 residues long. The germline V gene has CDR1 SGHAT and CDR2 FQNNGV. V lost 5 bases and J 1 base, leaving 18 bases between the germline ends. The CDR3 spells CASSALGSGGSYNEQFF. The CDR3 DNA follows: TGTGCCAGCAGCGCCCTGGGTAGCGGAGGGTCCTACAATGAGCAGTTCTTC. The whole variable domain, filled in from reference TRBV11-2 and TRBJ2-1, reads EAGVAQSPRYKIIEKRQSVAFWCNPISGHATLYWYQQILGQGPKLLIQFQNNGVVDDSQLPKDRFSAERLKGVDSTLKIQPAKLEDSAVYLCASSALGSGGSYNEQFFGPGTRLTVL.

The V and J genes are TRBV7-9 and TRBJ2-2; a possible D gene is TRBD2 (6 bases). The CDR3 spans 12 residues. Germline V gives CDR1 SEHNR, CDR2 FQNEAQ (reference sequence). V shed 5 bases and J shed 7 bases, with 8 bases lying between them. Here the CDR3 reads CASSLSGGELFF. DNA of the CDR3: TGTGCCAGCAGCCTTAGCGGCGGGGAGCTGTTTTTT.

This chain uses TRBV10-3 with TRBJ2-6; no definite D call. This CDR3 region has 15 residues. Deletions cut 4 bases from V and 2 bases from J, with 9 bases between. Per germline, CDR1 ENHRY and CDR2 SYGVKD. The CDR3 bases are TGTGCCATCAGTGCCGGGTTGGCTGGGGCCAACGTCCTGACTTTC. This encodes CAISAGLAGANVLTF.

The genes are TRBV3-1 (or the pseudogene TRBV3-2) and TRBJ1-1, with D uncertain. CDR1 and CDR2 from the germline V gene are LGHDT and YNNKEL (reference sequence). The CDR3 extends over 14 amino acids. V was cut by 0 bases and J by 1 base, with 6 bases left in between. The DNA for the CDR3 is TGTGCCAGCAGCCAAGATTACACGAACACTGAAGCTTTCTTT. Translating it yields CASSQDYTNTEAFF.

CDR3 coding DNA: TGTGCCAGCAGTTTATCGGCGGGGCTTCAGCCCCAGCATTTT. Amino acids: CASSLSAGLQPQHF. The rearrangement links TRBV27 to TRBJ1-5, with D possibly being TRBD1 (5 bases). The CDR3 extends over 14 amino acids. Looked up from germline, CDR1 is MNHEY and CDR2 is SMNVEV (reference sequence). The ends were cut back, 0 bases at V and 6 bases at J, with 9 bases in the middle.

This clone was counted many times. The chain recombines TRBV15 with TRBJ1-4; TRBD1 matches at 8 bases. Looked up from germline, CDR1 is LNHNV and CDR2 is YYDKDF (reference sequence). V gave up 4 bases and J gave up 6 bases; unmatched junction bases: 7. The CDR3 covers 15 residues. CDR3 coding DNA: TGTGCCACCAGCACACGGACAGGGAAAGATGAAAAACTGTTTTTT. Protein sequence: CATSTRTGKDEKLFF.

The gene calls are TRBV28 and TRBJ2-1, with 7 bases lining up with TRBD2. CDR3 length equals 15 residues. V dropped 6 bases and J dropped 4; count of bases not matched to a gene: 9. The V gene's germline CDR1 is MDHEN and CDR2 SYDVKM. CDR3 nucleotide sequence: TGTGCCAGCAGAAAGGGAGGGTCAGGGTACAATGAGCAGTTCTTC. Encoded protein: CASRKGGSGYNEQFF.

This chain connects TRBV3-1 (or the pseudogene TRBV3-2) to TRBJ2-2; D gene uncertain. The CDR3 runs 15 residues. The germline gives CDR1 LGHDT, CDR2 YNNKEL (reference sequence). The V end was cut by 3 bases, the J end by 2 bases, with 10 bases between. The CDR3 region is CASSQTPDNTGELFF. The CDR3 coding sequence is TGTGCCAGCAGCCAGACACCAGACAACACCGGGGAGCTGTTTTTT.

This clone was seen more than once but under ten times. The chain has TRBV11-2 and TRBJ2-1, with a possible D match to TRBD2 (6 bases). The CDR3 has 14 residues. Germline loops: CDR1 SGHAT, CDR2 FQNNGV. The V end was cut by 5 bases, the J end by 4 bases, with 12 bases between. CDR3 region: CASSISGSYNEQFF. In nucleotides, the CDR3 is TGTGCCAGCAGCATCTCCGGGAGTTACAATGAGCAGTTCTTC.